The entry below describes one T cell receptor beta chain. Healthy donors constituted the controls, which were matched for age and sex. The CD8+ and CD4+ T cells were isolated magnetically using a negative isolation approach, whereas the TEMRA cells were enriched by FACS. The data were taken from a study of CD8 T cells in Susac syndrome. Random hexamers were used to reverse transcribe roughly 0.45 to 1 ug of RNA. Coverage of TCR beta CDR3 amplification by immunoSEQ multiplex PCR extended to 54 Vbeta and 13 Jbeta. TCRdb re-called the immunoSEQ multiplex PCR reads with MiXCR, one entry per CDR3 protein. This sample carries about 200,000 distinct CDR3 sequences, over 85% of them seen once, and the ten largest clones take approximately 0.094%. CDR3 length: 15 amino acids. From germline, CDR1 is SNHLY and CDR2 FYNNEI. V gave up 9 bases and J gave up 0 bases, with 18 bases separating them.

The chain uses TRBV2 and TRBJ2-7; no reliable D call. Sequenced material: CD4+ T cells from PBMCs. This sequence originates from a human donor in good health. This chain's CDR3 is CASSMRTVSSYEQYF. CDR3 nucleotides: TGTGCCAGTTCCATGAGGACGGTGAGCTCCTACGAGCAGTACTTC. The full variable domain, rest sourced from reference TRBV2 and TRBJ2-7, is EPEVTQTPSHQVTQMGQEVILRCVPISNHLYFYWYRQILGQKVEFLVSFYNNEISEKSEIFDDQFSVERPDGSNFTLKIRSTKLEDSAMYFCASSMRTVSSYEQYFGPGTRLTVT.